A single sample is the source of the 23 T cell receptor beta chains below, sequenced in a study of shared clonotypes between healthy human individuals. The repertoire was sequenced with immunoSEQ multiplex PCR; TCRdb's copy has only in-frame clones and lacks some. This repertoire shows 2 million to 2.5 million clones, over 85% found once; its top ten account for 0.3% to 0.4%. Sequences were obtained from naive CD4+ T cells from PBMCs. Described subset: CD45RA+ positively selected. The receptors stem from a man younger than 30 in good health. Some clones in this sample may be carry-over from other donors' samples.

The gene calls are TRBV6-5 and TRBJ1-3, with D possibly being TRBD1 (6 bases). V lost 9 bases to trimming and J lost 0 bases, with 15 bases between them. The CDR3 spans 15 residues. Germline V lookup: CDR1 MNHEY, CDR2 SVGAGI. CDR3 amino acids: CASRNHRDSGNTIYF. The CDR3 nucleotides read TGTGCCAGTCGAAACCACAGGGACTCTGGAAACACCATATATTTT.

The chain joins TRBV2 to TRBJ2-7, with 10 positions matching TRBD2. The CDR3 contains 14 residues. The V gene end was trimmed by 9 bases and the J gene end by 6 bases; junction bases not matched to a gene: 11. Germline lookup yields CDR1 SNHLY and CDR2 FYNNEI. The CDR3 is CASSLSGRTGEQYF. In nucleotides, the CDR3 is TGTGCCAGTTCCCTTAGCGGGAGGACGGGCGAGCAGTACTTC.

This clone occurred once. The gene calls are TRBV7-2 and TRBJ2-1, with a tentative D call TRBD1 (6 bases). The CDR3 extends over 14 amino acids. Germline lookup yields CDR1 SGHTA and CDR2 FQGNSA. Trimming removed 7 bases at V and 8 bases at J, with 18 bases between. The CDR3 spells CASTPRGGRHEQFF. In DNA form, the CDR3 reads TGTGCCAGCACCCCCAGGGGTGGGCGGCATGAGCAGTTCTTC.

This clone has a single count. The genes are TRBV9 and TRBJ2-2, with 7 bases fitting TRBD1. CDR3 size: 17 residues. Unmatched junction bases numbered 14, after V lost 3 bases and J lost 6 bases. Per the germline V gene, CDR1 is SGDLS and CDR2 is YYNGEE. The CDR3 sequence is CASSDQGVGSRAGELFF. The CDR3 DNA reads as TGTGCCAGCAGCGACCAGGGGGTGGGGTCTCGAGCCGGGGAGCTGTTTTTT.

The genes are TRBV9 and TRBJ1-1; D perhaps matches TRBD1 (5 bases). The CDR3 has 14 residues. Germline V gene sequence: CDR1 SGDLS, CDR2 YYNGEE. With 0 bases removed from V and 3 bases from J, the gap between germline ends came to 9 bases. As DNA, the CDR3 is TGTGCCAGCAGCGTAGAGGGAGGGGACACTGAAGCTTTCTTT. Translating gives CASSVEGGDTEAFF.

The rearrangement links TRBV10-2 to TRBJ2-7; TRBD2 might be the D (6 bases). V was shortened by 4 bases and J by 7 bases, with 11 bases between the two germline ends. This CDR3 has 12 residues. CDR1 is WSHSY and CDR2 is SAAADI in the germline V gene. The CDR3 region is CASSAGVGEQYF. In DNA, the CDR3 is TGCGCCAGCAGTGCGGGAGTAGGTGAGCAGTACTTC.

The chain carries TRBV5-1 and TRBJ2-3; 9 bases match TRBD1. V shed 2 bases and J 6 bases; nucleotides not matched to a gene: 7. The CDR3 length is 15 residues. The V gene's germline CDR1 is SGHRS and CDR2 YFSETQ. Here the CDR3 DNA reads TGCGCCAGCAGCTTACAGGGGGCGCGAGAGGATACGCAGTATTTT. It translates to CASSLQGAREDTQYF.

The chain is built from TRBV7-9 and TRBJ2-1; D gene uncertain. Germline V gene data show CDR1 as SEHNR and CDR2 as FQNEAQ (reference sequence). This CDR3 is built from 14 residues. V lost 5 bases and J lost 4, with 12 bases in between. The CDR3 is CASSLMGSYNEQFF. The CDR3 DNA reads TGTGCCAGCAGCCTAATGGGTTCGTACAATGAGCAGTTCTTC.

The chain carries TRBV11-2 and TRBJ2-2; 14 bases line up with TRBD2. The CDR3 extends over 20 amino acids. V was clipped by 0 bases and J by 4 bases; unmatched bases: 10. Germline CDR1 SGHAT, CDR2 FQNNGV. The chain's CDR3 is CASSLDQQGTSGSRTGELFF. In DNA form, the CDR3 reads TGTGCCAGCAGCTTAGACCAACAGGGGACTAGCGGGAGCCGCACCGGGGAGCTGTTTTTT.

V usage is TRBV7-2 and J usage is TRBJ2-7; D ambiguous. The germline V gene has CDR1 SGHTA and CDR2 FQGNSA. V was shortened by 1 base and J by 0 bases, with 10 bases between the two germline ends. CDR3 length: 15 amino acids. The CDR3 protein is CASSLEPSGSYEQYF. CDR3 DNA sequence: TGTGCCAGCAGCTTAGAGCCATCGGGCTCCTACGAGCAGTACTTC.

This clone came up a few times. The V call is TRBV27, the J call TRBJ1-1; TRBD1 matches 10 bases. V lost 5 bases to trimming and J lost 11 bases; unmatched junction nucleotides: 8. The CDR3 is 13 residues long. Germline V lookup: CDR1 MNHEY, CDR2 SMNVEV (reference sequence). Here the CDR3 reads CASSRDRGTWAFF. DNA for the CDR3: TGTGCCAGCAGTAGGGACAGGGGTACTTGGGCTTTCTTT.

The chain uses TRBV2 and TRBJ1-5; D remains ambiguous. The length of the CDR3 is 13 residues. V lost 5 bases and J lost 3, with 8 bases in between. CDR1 is SNHLY and CDR2 is FYNNEI in the germline V gene. The CDR3 reads CASSPGINQPQHF. For the CDR3, the DNA is TGTGCCAGCAGTCCAGGAATCAATCAGCCCCAGCATTTT.

This chain uses TRBV7-2 with TRBJ1-5, with D perhaps matching TRBD1 (5 bases). V shed 5 bases and J shed 9 bases, with 11 bases lying between them. CDR1 and CDR2 (germline): SGHTA, FQGNSA. The length of the CDR3 is 12 residues. The CDR3 coding sequence is TGTGCCAGCAGCCCACCCACAGGGCCCCAGCATTTT. Protein: CASSPPTGPQHF.

The genes are TRBV5-1 and TRBJ2-7, with D possibly TRBD2 on 6 matching bases. Trimming removed 0 bases at V and 0 bases at J, with 10 bases between. Per germline, CDR1 SGHRS and CDR2 YFSETQ. The CDR3 spans 15 residues. The CDR3 bases are TGCGCCAGCAGCTTGGGTGGACTAAACTCCTACGAGCAGTACTTC. Residues: CASSLGGLNSYEQYF.

J is TRBJ2-1 and V is TRBV19; 12 bases align to TRBD2. Germline trimming cut 5 bases from V and 2 bases from J; bases unmatched to any gene: 4. The CDR3 is 16 residues long. Germline loops: CDR1 LNHDA, CDR2 SQIVND (reference sequence). The CDR3 spells CASSSRLAGAYNEQFF. CDR3 DNA sequence: TGTGCCAGTAGTTCCCGACTAGCGGGAGCCTACAATGAGCAGTTCTTC.

The V call is TRBV7-2, the J call TRBJ2-5; 10 bases map to TRBD1. Germline V gene data show CDR1 as SGHTA and CDR2 as FQGNSA. Trimming at V came to 6 bases and at J to 0 bases, leaving 4 bases not matched to a gene. The length of the CDR3 is 15 residues. The CDR3 coding sequence is TGTGCCAGCAGTCCGGACAGGGGGGACCAAGAGACCCAGTACTTC. Encoded protein: CASSPDRGDQETQYF.

This chain links TRBV28 with TRBJ1-1; D gene ambiguous. Germline CDR1 and CDR2: MDHEN and SYDVKM. There are 12 residues in the CDR3. With 8 bases removed from V and 6 bases from J, the gap between germline ends came to 13 bases. In nucleotides, the CDR3 is TGTGCCAGCGCGTTAGGTCCCGCTGAAGCTTTCTTT. Translating gives CASALGPAEAFF.

To note about this clone: The sample has other DNA sequences that encode this CDR3 too. The chain combines TRBV5-1 with TRBJ2-6; D is uncertain. The CDR3 runs 15 residues. CDR1 is SGHRS and CDR2 is YFSETQ in the germline V gene. Trimming stripped 0 bases from V and 4 bases from J, with 8 bases between. CDR3 protein: CASSLGSPGANVLTF. The CDR3 nucleotides read TGCGCCAGCAGCTTGGGGAGTCCAGGGGCCAACGTCCTGACTTTC.

The chain recombines TRBV5-1 with TRBJ2-1; 12 bases fit TRBD2. Losses at the gene ends were 0 bases for V and 5 bases for J; bases not matched to a gene: 15. The germline gives CDR1 SGHRS, CDR2 YFSETQ. The CDR3 length is 20 residues. The CDR3 nucleotides are TGCGCCAGCAGCTTGGCCATCGGACTAGCGGGAAAAACGGGACACAATGAGCAGTTCTTC. Its translation: CASSLAIGLAGKTGHNEQFF. The entire variable domain, with the rest obtained from reference TRBV5-1 and TRBJ2-1, is as follows: KAGVTQTPRYLIKTRGQQVTLSCSPISGHRSVSWYQQTPGQGLQFLFEYFSETQRNKGNFPGRFSGRQFSNSRSEMNVSTLELGDSALYLCASSLAIGLAGKTGHNEQFFGPGTRLTVL.

This clone was seen just once. J is TRBJ1-2 and V is TRBV28; 7 bases agree with TRBD1. The ends lost 3 bases at V and 2 bases at J; junction bases unmatched: 6. The CDR3 consists of 15 residues. From germline, CDR1 is MDHEN and CDR2 SYDVKM. The CDR3 sequence is CASSFQGGENYGYTF. CDR3 sequence (DNA): TGTGCCAGCAGTTTTCAGGGGGGGGAAAACTATGGCTACACCTTC.

A single count supports this clone. The rearrangement joins TRBV10-1 to TRBJ2-1; D may be TRBD1 (5 bases). V was pared by 2 bases and J by 0 bases, with 8 bases between. CDR1 is WNHNN, CDR2 SYGVQD, per germline (reference sequence). The CDR3 runs to 15 residues. The CDR3 bases are TGCGCCAGCAGTGAGCACAGGTACTCCTACAATGAGCAGTTCTTC. Translation: CASSEHRYSYNEQFF.

This rearrangement joins TRBV5-4 to TRBJ2-7; 10 nucleotides match TRBD2. The germline gives CDR1 SGHNT, CDR2 YYREEE (reference sequence). The CDR3 length is 15 residues. With V trimmed by 3 bases and J by 6 bases, 9 bases remained unmatched. The CDR3: CASSSKREGWPEQYF. In DNA, the CDR3 is TGTGCCAGCAGCTCTAAGCGGGAGGGTTGGCCCGAGCAGTACTTC. Full variable domain (missing parts from reference TRBV5-4 and TRBJ2-7): ETGVTQSPTHLIKTRGQQVTLRCSSQSGHNTVSWYQQALGQGPQFIFQYYREEENGRGNFPPRFSGLQFPNYSSELNVNALELDDSALYLCASSSKREGWPEQYFGPGTRLTVT.

The rearrangement uses TRBV5-4 and TRBJ1-3; no clear D. Trimming removed 4 bases at V and 0 bases at J, with 5 bases between. The CDR3 is 13 amino acids. In germline, CDR1 is SGHNT, CDR2 YYREEE (reference sequence). The CDR3 DNA is TGTGCCAGCAGCCGAAGCTCTGGAAACACCATATATTTT. Amino acid sequence: CASSRSSGNTIYF. Supplemented by reference TRBV5-4 and TRBJ1-3, the full variable domain reads ETGVTQSPTHLIKTRGQQVTLRCSSQSGHNTVSWYQQALGQGPQFIFQYYREEENGRGNFPPRFSGLQFPNYSSELNVNALELDDSALYLCASSRSSGNTIYFGEGSWLTVV.